This TCR beta chain was sequenced in a study of T cells in Graves' hyperthyroidism and ophthalmopathy. Overall study: Peripheral blood draws took place at initial diagnosis, ahead of any treatment. Study-level points and caveats: Blood also showed most of the thyroid clonotypes that were expanded above 0.001.

Calling Graves' hyperthyroidism stable meant ophthalmopathy did not progress within 18 months. PBMCs were obtained from over 8.5 ml fresh peripheral blood. Germline CDR1 DFQATT, CDR2 SNEGSKA (reference sequence). V gave up 3 bases and J gave up 3 bases; unmatched junction bases: 6. The CDR3 covers 14 residues. RNA transcripts were the template for amplifying TCR beta CDR3 regions. The HTBI primer set served for first-round RT-PCR of the TCR CDR3. In TCRdb, the multiplex PCR reads were re-called with MiXCR into one record per CDR3 protein. Among about 400,000 distinct CDR3 sequences listed, under 15% were seen once. This clonotype was counted many times. Its antigen remains unidentified.

Sample: blood. The receptor was isolated from a woman aged 18-29 years with Graves' hyperthyroidism. This chain joins TRBV20-1 and TRBJ2-7; 9 bases agree with TRBD2. This CDR3 is CSARSRLAVYEQYF. CDR3 in DNA: TGCAGTGCTAGGAGCCGACTAGCGGTCTACGAGCAGTACTTC.